These 9 T cell receptor beta chains originate from one sample sequenced in a study of blood T cell repertoires in COVID-19. Data came from immunoSEQ multiplex PCR; TCRdb stores just in-frame clones and leaves some out. The table lists tens of thousands of clones, around 83% of them singletons. The sequenced sample consisted of peripheral blood. Receptor source: a human donor in a cohort sampled during active COVID-19.

For this clone: Its ends do not fully match the called genes, so a read error is possible. This sequence joins TRBV5-1 and TRBJ2-7; 9 positions match TRBD2. Germline assignment: CDR1 SGHRS and CDR2 YFSETQ. The CDR3 spans 14 residues. CDR3 sequence: CASNLGLAHHEQYF. DNA for the CDR3: TGCGCCAGCAACTTGGGACTAGCCCACCACGAGCAGTACTTC.

The rearrangement links TRBV5-5 to TRBJ2-6, with TRBD1 identical over 7 bases. The trim removed 0 bases at V and 0 bases at J, leaving 9 bases unmatched. Germline V gene sequence: CDR1 SGHKS, CDR2 YYEKEE (reference sequence). The CDR3 consists of 19 residues. The CDR3, as DNA: TGTGCCAGCAGCTTGGATAACAGGGGATTGCCCTCTGGGGCCAACGTCCTGACTTTC. It encodes CASSLDNRGLPSGANVLTF. The whole variable domain, filled in from reference TRBV5-5 and TRBJ2-6, reads DAGVTQSPTHLIKTRGQQVTLRCSPISGHKSVSWYQQVLGQGPQFIFQYYEKEERGRGNFPDRFSARQFPNYSSELNVNALLLGDSALYLCASSLDNRGLPSGANVLTFGAGSRLTVL.

The chain recombines TRBV5-4 with TRBJ1-2; 10 nucleotides align to TRBD1. The CDR3 covers 16 residues. Trimming took 0 bases from V and 4 from J; bases not matched to a gene: 6. CDR1 is SGHNT, CDR2 YYREEE, per germline (reference sequence). The CDR3, as DNA: TGTGCCAGCAGCTTGGGACAGGGGGCGCAAGTCTATGGCTACACCTTC. Its translation is CASSLGQGAQVYGYTF.

This chain's CDR3 is CAISANRGGTGELFF. The CDR3 region has the DNA TGTGCCATCAGTGCAAACCGGGGGGGCACCGGGGAGCTGTTTTTT. The chain carries TRBV10-3 and TRBJ2-2, with 8 bases aligning to TRBD2. The CDR3 totals 15 residues. The germline V gene has CDR1 ENHRY and CDR2 SYGVKD. With V trimmed by 4 bases and J by 4 bases, 5 bases remained unmatched.

V is TRBV29-1 and J is TRBJ1-3; TRBD1 matches 9 bases. Germline assignment: CDR1 SQVTM and CDR2 ANQGSEA. This CDR3 contains 14 residues. V trimming: 5 bases; J trimming: 0 bases; junction bases outside the gene matches: 2. CDR3 region: CSVQTGGSGNTIYF. Written as DNA, the CDR3 is TGCAGCGTTCAGACAGGGGGCTCTGGAAACACCATATATTTT.

The chain couples TRBV12-5 to TRBJ1-2; the D is unclear. Germline values: CDR1 LGHNT, CDR2 FRNRAP. The germline V and J ends were trimmed by 5 bases and 2 bases, with 6 bases remaining between them. CDR3 size: 12 residues. The CDR3 reads CASGPRNYGYTF. The CDR3 bases are TGTGCTAGTGGTCCCCGGAACTATGGCTACACCTTC.

This chain connects TRBV11-2 to TRBJ1-3, with D perhaps TRBD1 (6 bases). CDR1 and CDR2 from the germline V gene are SGHAT and FQNNGV. The CDR3 totals 15 residues. Trimming removed 5 bases from V and 4 bases from J, with 15 bases in between. The CDR3 DNA reads TGTGCCAGCAGCCCCCGGGGGGCCACGGGAAACACCATATATTTT. The encoded protein is CASSPRGATGNTIYF.

The chain couples TRBV30 to TRBJ1-5, with 8 bases lining up with TRBD1. The germline gives CDR1 GTSNPN, CDR2 SVGIG (reference sequence). V trimming: 6 bases; J trimming: 1 base; junction bases outside the gene matches: 5. This CDR3 is 14 amino acids long. CDR3 nucleotides: TGTGCCTGCGGACAGGGTGAAAGCAATCAGCCCCAGCATTTT. Residues: CACGQGESNQPQHF.

V gene TRBV6-4 combines with J gene TRBJ2-7; 8 bases align to TRBD1. V was clipped by 8 bases and J by 0 bases; unmatched bases: 12. The length of the CDR3 is 16 residues. Germline V gene lookup returns CDR1 MRHNA and CDR2 SNTAGT. This CDR3 reads CASCPLRQGSSYEQYF. CDR3 coding DNA: TGTGCCAGCTGCCCCCTCAGACAGGGGAGCTCCTACGAGCAGTACTTC.